Shown below are 3 T cell receptor beta chains from a single sample sequenced in a study of T-cell reconstitution after alpha-beta-depleted transplantation in children. Unique molecular identifiers were incorporated into the prepared TCRbeta library. TCRdb reprocessed the PCR reads with MiXCR, giving one entry per CDR3 protein. The table lists 700,000 or so distinct CDR3 sequences, under 15% of them singletons. Specimen: PBMCs, collected before TCRalphabeta/CD19-depleted stem cell transplant. Every receptor here comes from a girl aged 2-10 years with congenital amegakaryocytic thrombocytopenia, due to receive a stem cell transplant.

This clonotype was counted at least ten times. This chain uses TRBV10-1 with TRBJ2-1; perhaps TRBD2 as D (6 bases). Between the trimmed V and J ends, which lost 8 bases and 0 bases, there was a span of 8 bases. This CDR3 spans 13 amino acids. Looked up from germline, CDR1 is WNHNN and CDR2 is SYGVQD (reference sequence). DNA for the CDR3: TGCGCCAGCGCCGGGAGCTCCTACAATGAGCAGTTCTTC. Translated: CASAGSSYNEQFF.

In this sample, this clonotype turned up many times. The chain links TRBV28 to TRBJ1-2; unclear D gene. The V gene's germline CDR1 is MDHEN and CDR2 SYDVKM. V shed 1 base and J shed 8 bases, with 5 bases lying between them. The CDR3 contains 11 residues. As DNA, the CDR3 is TGTGCCAGCAGTTTATTTGGGGGCTACACCTTC. Protein sequence: CASSLFGGYTF.

This clonotype appeared a few times. V and J are TRBV11-2 and TRBJ2-2; weak D call: TRBD2 (6 bases). The V and J ends lost 6 bases and 1 base respectively, with 21 bases between them. From germline, CDR1 is SGHAT and CDR2 FQNNGV. The CDR3 spans 18 residues. CDR3 sequence: CASSRDPSGTWNTGELFF. The CDR3 DNA reads TGTGCCAGCAGTCGAGACCCCTCCGGGACTTGGAACACCGGGGAGCTGTTTTTT.